This entry lists 10 T cell receptor beta chains sequenced from one sample in a study of T-cell memory formation after mild COVID-19 (dated by TCRdb to the early 2020s). Libraries were made using 5' RACE. The run used an Illumina NovaSeq 6000. Starting from the raw public reads, TCRdb applied fastp trimming at Q25, assembled clones with MiXCR and retained in-frame beta chains. Every CDR3 protein is listed once, alongside the most common genes and DNA of its rows. The sample table lists tens of thousands of distinct CDR3 sequences, 6.1% of them with a count of one. Of the sample, 0.7% to 0.85% falls within the top ten clones. Sequences were obtained from PBMCs or a T cell subset sorted from them (not recorded which). The receptors come from an adult who had mild COVID-19 (a few samples of this study predate the infection). The sample titles of this study are shuffled in the database, so cell type and time point are left out.

This clonotype was recorded at least ten times. V gene TRBV5-1 combines with J gene TRBJ2-3, with TRBD1 identical over 11 bases. Per germline, CDR1 SGHRS and CDR2 YFSETQ. The CDR3 covers 15 residues. V trimming: 7 bases; J trimming: 4 bases; junction bases outside the gene matches: 8. CDR3 loop: CASSSGTGGADTQYF. The CDR3, as DNA: TGCGCCAGCTCCTCCGGGACAGGGGGTGCAGATACGCAGTATTTT.

The chain joins TRBV18 to TRBJ1-5, with TRBD1 as a possible D gene (5 bases). Looked up from germline, CDR1 is KGHSH and CDR2 is LQKENI. CDR3 length equals 13 residues. V lost 3 bases to trimming and J lost 7 bases, with 10 bases between them. The CDR3 DNA is TGTGCCAGCTCACCCGGGACCCGGCAGCCCCAGCATTTT. Translation gives CASSPGTRQPQHF.

This clonotype was counted only a few times. The genes are TRBV5-1 and TRBJ2-1, with D perhaps TRBD1 (6 bases). The germline CDR1 and CDR2 sequences are SGHRS and YFSETQ. The CDR3 extends over 13 amino acids. V was pared by 4 bases and J by 4 bases, with 9 bases between. CDR3 region: CASSKDRYNEQFF. Written as DNA, the CDR3 is TGCGCCAGCAGCAAGGACAGATACAATGAGCAGTTCTTC.

V usage is TRBV19 and J usage is TRBJ2-1; D remains ambiguous. The V end lost 3 bases, the J end lost 0 bases, and 12 bases lay between the germline ends. Germline loops: CDR1 LNHDA, CDR2 SQIVND (reference sequence). The CDR3 runs to 16 residues. CDR3 sequence: CASSMSGGVSYNEQFF. As DNA, the CDR3 is TGTGCCAGTAGTATGTCCGGCGGCGTCTCCTACAATGAGCAGTTCTTC.

This clonotype was counted only a few times. The J gene is TRBJ1-2, the V gene TRBV5-1; maybe TRBD1 (5 bases). The V and J ends lost 4 bases and 6 bases respectively, with 13 bases between them. Germline V gene data show CDR1 as SGHRS and CDR2 as YFSETQ. The CDR3 covers 13 residues. The CDR3 nucleotides are TGCGCCAGCAGCCTAGGACAAGGAGATGGCTACACCTTC. It yields the protein CASSLGQGDGYTF.

This clonotype was seen ten or more times. The chain links TRBV7-3 to TRBJ2-1; 8 bases are a match to TRBD1. The trim removed 5 bases at V and 4 bases at J, leaving 10 bases unmatched. CDR3 size: 16 residues. Germline V lookup: CDR1 SGHTA, CDR2 FQGTGA. The CDR3 protein is CASSHKRRTGYNEQFF. In nucleotides, the CDR3 is TGTGCCAGCAGCCATAAGCGTCGGACAGGGTACAATGAGCAGTTCTTC.

The genes are TRBV27 and TRBJ2-1; a possible D gene is TRBD2 (5 bases). V was trimmed by 6 bases and J by 4 bases, leaving 7 bases between them. This CDR3 contains 12 residues. Germline CDR1 is MNHEY and CDR2 is SMNVEV (reference sequence). The CDR3 sequence is CASSGIYNEQFF. DNA for the CDR3: TGTGCCAGCAGCGGGATTTACAATGAGCAGTTCTTC.

As regards this clonotype: Since a much larger clone is just one base distant, this may be a read error. The V gene is TRBV7-4, the J gene TRBJ2-3, with 7 bases lining up with TRBD2. Trimming removed 4 bases from V and 3 bases from J; junction bases left unmatched: 13. CDR3 length: 17 amino acids. Per the germline V gene, CDR1 is SGHVT and CDR2 is SQSDAQ. CDR3 nucleotide sequence: TGTGCCAGCAGCTCCACGAAACGCGGGAGTGGGACAGATACGCAGTATTTT. Its protein product is CASSSTKRGSGTDTQYF. Supplemented by reference TRBV7-4 and TRBJ2-3, the full variable domain reads GAGVSQSPRYKVAKRGRDVALRCDSISGHVTLYWYRQTLGQGSEVLTYSQSDAQRDKSGRPSGRFSAERPERSVSTLKIQRTEQGDSAVYLCASSSTKRGSGTDTQYFGPGTRLTVL.

V and J are TRBV18 and TRBJ2-1, with D uncertain. From germline, CDR1 is KGHSH and CDR2 LQKENI. The CDR3 contains 15 residues. Deletions cut 0 bases from V and 5 bases from J, with 11 bases between. The CDR3 bases are TGTGCCAGCTCACCACCAATATTAGGTCACAATGAGCAGTTCTTC. This encodes CASSPPILGHNEQFF.

This clonotype showed up many times. V gene TRBV20-1 combines with J gene TRBJ2-5, with D perhaps TRBD1 or TRBD2 (6 bases each). CDR1 is DFQATT, CDR2 SNEGSKA, per germline (reference sequence). Trimming removed 1 base at V and 7 bases at J, with 16 bases between. The CDR3 has 14 residues. Here the CDR3 reads CSARVGGQLGTQYF. CDR3 coding DNA: TGCAGTGCTAGAGTCGGGGGCCAACTGGGGACCCAGTACTTC.